The entry below describes one T cell receptor beta chain. CDR1 is SGHDT, CDR2 YYEEEE, per germline. Germline trimming cut 4 bases from V and 4 bases from J; bases unmatched to any gene: 3. This CDR3 comprises 14 residues. These data belong to a study of blood T cell repertoires in COVID-19. Overall study: Collection of acute and convalescent COVID-19 samples took place in the United States, Italy and Spain.

Measured with immunoSEQ multiplex PCR; TCRdb has only the in-frame clones, and not every one. The top ten hold around 26% of the sample, which has under 150,000 clones, around 89% seen once. The sample taken for sequencing was peripheral blood. The TCR originated in a human donor in a cohort sampled during active COVID-19. The chain employs TRBV5-6 and TRBJ2-1; 9 bases are shared with TRBD1. The CDR3 nucleotides are TGTGCCAGCAGCCTGGACAGGGGATACAATGAGCAGTTCTTC. Its translation: CASSLDRGYNEQFF.